The 27 T cell receptor beta chains presented below share a single source sample, sequenced in a study of blood T cell repertoires in COVID-19. The repertoire was sequenced with immunoSEQ multiplex PCR; TCRdb's copy has only in-frame clones and lacks some. The sample yields hundreds of thousands of clones, about 90% seen once. The sample taken for sequencing was PBMCs or T cells enriched from blood (not recorded which). The receptor set was obtained from a woman in her 30s with acute COVID-19.

The chain is built from TRBV21-1 and TRBJ2-1; TRBD1 reflects the table's D call only, with no check against the DNA. TRBV21-1 is recorded as a pseudogene. The CDR3 is made up of 13 amino acids. The CDR3 DNA reads as TGTGCCAACCCAGGGGCATGGATCAATGAGCAGTTCTTC. As protein: CANPGAWINEQFF.

V is TRBV28 and J is TRBJ1-2; a possible D gene is TRBD1 (6 bases). The CDR3 consists of 15 residues. The ends were cut back, 5 bases at V and 0 bases at J, with 13 bases in the middle. CDR1 and CDR2 (germline): MDHEN, SYDVKM. Here the CDR3 DNA reads TGTGCCAGCAGTGTATACAGGGTAGCTAACTATGGCTACACCTTC. Its translation: CASSVYRVANYGYTF.

The chain carries TRBV2 and TRBJ1-2, with TRBD1 as a possible D gene (6 bases). Germline V gene sequence: CDR1 SNHLY, CDR2 FYNNEI. This CDR3 is 13 amino acids long. V was clipped by 2 bases and J by 9 bases, with 13 bases between them. The CDR3 sequence: CASSELDRNSYTF. The CDR3 DNA sequence: TGTGCCAGCAGTGAATTAGACAGGAATAGCTACACCTTC.

The chain uses TRBV7-2 and TRBJ2-7, with 13 bases fitting TRBD2. This CDR3 region has 15 residues. The germline CDR1 and CDR2 sequences are SGHTA and FQGNSA. V shed 1 base and J 5 bases; nucleotides not matched to a gene: 2. The DNA for the CDR3 is TGTGCCAGCAGCTTAGAACTAGCGGGGGGGAACGAGCAGTACTTC. The encoded protein is CASSLELAGGNEQYF.

V gene TRBV2 combines with J gene TRBJ1-4, with D unresolved. The germline V gene encodes CDR1 SNHLY and CDR2 FYNNEI. CDR3 length: 11 residues. The V end lost 6 bases, the J end lost 11 bases, and 10 bases lay between the germline ends. As DNA, the CDR3 is TGTGCCAGCAGACGCGAGCTGAAACTGTTTTTT. Its protein product is CASRRELKLFF.

This chain links TRBV5-6 with TRBJ1-2; 7 nucleotides match TRBD1. In germline, CDR1 is SGHDT, CDR2 YYEEEE. There are 15 residues in the CDR3. V gave up 2 bases and J gave up 3 bases; unmatched junction bases: 7. The CDR3 loop is CASSFNEGADYGYTF. As DNA, the CDR3 is TGTGCCAGCAGCTTCAACGAGGGGGCAGACTATGGCTACACCTTC. Looking up the rest from reference TRBV5-6 and TRBJ1-2 gives the full variable domain: DAGVTQSPTHLIKTRGQQVTLRCSPKSGHDTVSWYQQALGQGPQFIFQYYEEEERQRGNFPDRFSGHQFPNYSSELNVNALLLGDSALYLCASSFNEGADYGYTFGSGTRLTVV.

The V and J genes are TRBV7-2 and TRBJ2-7, with 11 bases identical to TRBD2. V gave up 3 bases and J gave up 1 base; unmatched junction bases: 8. Germline CDR1 SGHTA, CDR2 FQGNSA. This CDR3 is 17 amino acids long. Here the CDR3 DNA reads TGTGCCAGCAGCTTTACGTCTAGCGGGGGGCATTCCTACGAGCAGTACTTC. It specifies CASSFTSSGGHSYEQYF.

This chain links TRBV9 with TRBJ1-2; TRBD1 agrees at 8 bases. Germline loops: CDR1 SGDLS, CDR2 YYNGEE. The CDR3 covers 16 residues. J lost 3 bases, V lost 3 bases, and 10 bases had no gene match. The CDR3 reads CASSGIKGTGDYGYTF. DNA for the CDR3: TGTGCCAGCAGCGGAATTAAGGGGACAGGCGACTATGGCTACACCTTC.

This chain connects TRBV6-2 or TRBV6-3 to TRBJ1-2; a possible D gene is TRBD1 (6 bases). Germline loops: CDR1 MNHEY, CDR2 SVGEGT. The CDR3 length is 13 residues. V lost 6 bases to trimming and J lost 6 bases, with 14 bases between them. For the CDR3, the DNA is TGTGCCAGCAGCCGTAACAGGGACCATGGCTACACCTTC. It encodes CASSRNRDHGYTF.

The chain joins TRBV19 to TRBJ1-6; 9 nucleotides match TRBD1. The CDR3 covers 14 residues. With 5 bases clipped from V and 10 bases from J, the junction kept 6 bases outside the gene matches. Germline CDR1 reads LNHDA; CDR2 reads SQIVND (reference sequence). CDR3 nucleotide sequence: TGTGCCAGTAGTTCGACAGGGGGTGAATCACCCCTCCACTTT. Translated, it gives CASSSTGGESPLHF. The full variable domain, with the rest looked up from reference TRBV19 and TRBJ1-6, is DGGITQSPKYLFRKEGQNVTLSCEQNLNHDAMYWYRQDPGQGLRLIYYSQIVNDFQKGDIAEGYSVSREKKESFPLTVTSAQKNPTAFYLCASSSTGGESPLHFGNGTRLTVT.

This clone was found a few times. The chain recombines TRBV28 with TRBJ2-1; TRBD2 matches 7 bases. V was pared by 5 bases and J by 0 bases, with 7 bases of the junction left unmatched. Per germline, CDR1 MDHEN and CDR2 SYDVKM. This CDR3 has 16 amino acids. The CDR3 DNA reads as TGTGCCAGCAGTCCAGGTGGACTAGACTCCTACAATGAGCAGTTCTTC. It translates to CASSPGGLDSYNEQFF. Full variable domain (missing parts from reference TRBV28 and TRBJ2-1): DVKVTQSSRYLVKRTGEKVFLECVQDMDHENMFWYRQDPGLGLRLIYFSYDVKMKEKGDIPEGYSVSREKKERFSLILESASTNQTSMYLCASSPGGLDSYNEQFFGPGTRLTVL.

The gene calls are TRBV6-6 and TRBJ1-2, with 10 bases identical to TRBD1. This CDR3 comprises 15 residues. CDR1 and CDR2 from the germline V gene are MNHNY and SVGAGI (reference sequence). Trimming removed 0 bases from V and 4 bases from J; junction bases left unmatched: 2. The CDR3 region is CASSYSTGGGYGYTF. The CDR3 coding sequence is TGTGCCAGCAGTTACTCGACAGGGGGCGGCTATGGCTACACCTTC.

V gene TRBV25-1 combines with J gene TRBJ1-2; 9 bases line up with TRBD1. The CDR3 spans 15 residues. The V and J ends lost 2 bases and 8 bases, in that order; junction bases with no gene match: 9. Germline CDR1 is MGHDK and CDR2 is SYGVNS. In DNA, the CDR3 is TGTGCCAGCAGTGAACCCGGGACAGGGTACCGGGGCTACACCTTC. The encoded protein is CASSEPGTGYRGYTF.

The J gene is TRBJ1-6, the V gene TRBV3-1 (or the pseudogene TRBV3-2); 8 bases agree with TRBD1. The germline gives CDR1 LGHDT, CDR2 YNNKEL (reference sequence). With 1 base clipped from V and 3 bases from J, the junction kept 2 bases outside the gene matches. The CDR3 runs to 16 residues. The CDR3 region is CASSQGGQVYNSPLHF. The CDR3 nucleotides read TGTGCCAGCAGCCAAGGGGGACAGGTCTATAATTCACCCCTCCACTTT.

The chain has TRBV3-1 (or the pseudogene TRBV3-2) and TRBJ1-1, with 7 bases matching TRBD1. Germline loops: CDR1 LGHDT, CDR2 YNNKEL (reference sequence). V trimming: 1 base; J trimming: 1 base; junction bases outside the gene matches: 3. The CDR3 contains 15 residues. The CDR3 sequence is CASSQVGTANTEAFF. CDR3 sequence (DNA): TGTGCCAGCAGCCAAGTTGGGACAGCGAACACTGAAGCTTTCTTT.

The chain links TRBV24-1 to TRBJ2-1, with 8 bases that match TRBD2. With 3 bases clipped from V and 7 bases from J, the junction kept 7 bases outside the gene matches. The CDR3 covers 15 residues. The germline V gene has CDR1 KGHDR and CDR2 SFDVKD. The CDR3 spells CATSDQRTSTNEQFF. CDR3 coding DNA: TGTGCCACCAGTGATCAGCGGACTAGCACGAATGAGCAGTTCTTC.

The V gene is TRBV3-1 (or the pseudogene TRBV3-2), the J gene TRBJ2-2; D might be TRBD2 (6 bases). Trimming removed 0 bases from V and 11 bases from J, with 13 bases in between. The CDR3 totals 14 residues. Germline assignment: CDR1 LGHDT and CDR2 YNNKEL (reference sequence). The CDR3 sequence is CASSQDAGPVELFF. The CDR3 region has the DNA TGTGCCAGCAGCCAAGACGCGGGGCCGGTTGAGCTGTTTTTT.

The rearrangement uses TRBV2 and TRBJ1-1; TRBD1 might be the D (6 bases). The V gene lost 6 bases and the J gene lost 1 base, with 9 bases spanning the gap. The CDR3 length is 13 residues. Germline V CDR1 and CDR2: SNHLY, FYNNEI. Here the CDR3 reads CASSEQGNTEAFF. DNA of the CDR3: TGTGCCAGCAGCGAACAGGGGAACACTGAAGCTTTCTTT.

The chain employs TRBV5-4 and TRBJ2-3; unclear D gene. The germline CDR1 and CDR2 sequences are SGHNT and YYREEE (reference sequence). This CDR3 comprises 12 residues. The V end was cut by 2 bases, the J end by 4 bases, with 5 bases between. This CDR3 is CASSFIADTQYF. The CDR3 DNA is TGTGCCAGCAGCTTTATAGCAGATACGCAGTATTTT. The variable domain in full, completed from reference TRBV5-4 and TRBJ2-3, reads ETGVTQSPTHLIKTRGQQVTLRCSSQSGHNTVSWYQQALGQGPQFIFQYYREEENGRGNFPPRFSGLQFPNYSSELNVNALELDDSALYLCASSFIADTQYFGPGTRLTVL.

The chain joins TRBV7-2 to TRBJ2-7, with TRBD2 matching over 7 bases. Germline V gives CDR1 SGHTA, CDR2 FQGNSA. The CDR3 runs 14 residues. J was trimmed by 7 bases and V by 5 bases; bases with no gene match: 11. The CDR3 region is CASSRRGGGREQYF. The CDR3 DNA reads TGTGCCAGCAGCCGTAGGGGCGGGGGTAGGGAGCAGTACTTC.

This chain connects TRBV7-9 to TRBJ1-2, with TRBD1 identical over 7 bases. V dropped 4 bases and J dropped 5; count of bases not matched to a gene: 4. Germline-derived CDR1 and CDR2 are SEHNR and FQNEAQ (reference sequence). CDR3 length equals 13 residues. The CDR3 loop reads CASSSTGLYGYTF. The CDR3 nucleotides read TGTGCCAGCAGCTCGACAGGGCTTTATGGCTACACCTTC.

This clone appeared a few times. The V gene is TRBV7-3, the J gene TRBJ2-1; the D is unclear. V shed 1 base and J shed 4 bases, with 14 bases lying between them. The V gene's germline CDR1 is SGHTA and CDR2 FQGTGA. CDR3 length: 16 amino acids. CDR3 loop: CASSLMVAEVYNEQFF. The CDR3 DNA is TGTGCCAGCAGCTTAATGGTCGCAGAGGTATACAATGAGCAGTTCTTC.

This chain joins TRBV14 and TRBJ1-1, with 8 bases that match TRBD1. Per germline, CDR1 SGHDN and CDR2 FVKESK. The CDR3 length is 14 residues. The ends lost 4 bases at V and 5 bases at J; junction bases unmatched: 6. CDR3 protein: CASSPQTGGTEAFF. Here the CDR3 DNA reads TGTGCCAGCAGCCCCCAAACAGGGGGGACTGAAGCTTTCTTT.

The chain couples TRBV5-1 to TRBJ1-1, with 7 bases that match TRBD1. The CDR3 is 15 amino acids. Germline CDR1 SGHRS, CDR2 YFSETQ. J was trimmed by 1 base and V by 4 bases; bases with no gene match: 7. The CDR3 bases are TGCGCCAGCAGCAACGGACAGGAGAAGAACACTGAAGCTTTCTTT. This sequence encodes CASSNGQEKNTEAFF.

The CDR3 DNA sequence: TGTGCCAGCAGTCACTCCTACGAGCAGTACTTC. This translates into CASSHSYEQYF. The gene calls are TRBV3-1 (or the pseudogene TRBV3-2) and TRBJ2-7; D ambiguous. The germline gives CDR1 LGHDT, CDR2 YNNKEL (reference sequence). V gave up 6 bases and J gave up 0 bases, with 3 bases separating them. This CDR3 has 11 amino acids.

This clone has more than one count but fewer than ten. The V gene is TRBV5-8, the J gene TRBJ2-1; 8 bases match TRBD1. The J segment lost 5 bases and the V segment lost 4 bases, leaving 11 bases of the junction unmatched. The CDR3 totals 16 residues. Germline V gives CDR1 SGHTS, CDR2 YDEGEE. CDR3: CASSRQTSDRDNEQFF. The CDR3 region has the DNA TGTGCCAGCAGCCGACAAACTTCGGACAGGGACAATGAGCAGTTCTTC.

The V and J genes are TRBV9 and TRBJ1-6, with a weak D call TRBD1 (6 bases). Trimming left V 7 bases short and J 5 bases short, with 10 bases between. Germline V gene lookup returns CDR1 SGDLS and CDR2 YYNGEE. The CDR3 totals 13 residues. CDR3 residues: CASCTGNNSPLHF. The CDR3 nucleotides read TGTGCCAGCTGCACAGGGAATAATTCACCCCTCCACTTT.